The subject of this entry is one T cell receptor (beta chain). What it binds is unknown. Unexposed donor CD4+ T cells date from about 2011-2018, before the COVID-19 pandemic. Isolation of CD4+ T cells took place after approximately eleven days in culture. Cells permitting, SARS-CoV-2 S/N and four cold-coronavirus spikes were tested on unexposed-donor CD4+ T cells. Produced via immunoSEQ multiplex PCR; TCRdb's table is partial and in-frame only. The sample carries 15,000 to 20,000 clones, more than 70% recorded once. The data originate from a study of CD4 T cells in relation to SARS-CoV-2 and coronaviruses. Study-wide context: TCR beta CDR3s were sequenced after approximately ten-day antigen culture of PBMCs. Study conclusions and caveats: Compared with monoreactive clones, crossreactive clones showed significantly weaker SARS-CoV-2 expansion. The cross-reactivity analysis covered only spike protein, not other viral proteins.

Germline V gives CDR1 MNHEY, CDR2 SMNVEV (reference sequence). The CDR3 length is 14 residues. With 2 bases removed from V and 15 bases from J, the gap between germline ends came to 17 bases. This TCR derives from a human donor in good health. The source material was CD4+ T cells from PBMCs, cultured in vitro. The rearrangement uses TRBV27 and TRBJ1-6; D gene ambiguous. The CDR3 reads CASSLGSVGKVLHF. The CDR3 nucleotides are TGTGCCAGCAGTTTAGGATCCGTGGGTAAGGTCCTCCACTTT.